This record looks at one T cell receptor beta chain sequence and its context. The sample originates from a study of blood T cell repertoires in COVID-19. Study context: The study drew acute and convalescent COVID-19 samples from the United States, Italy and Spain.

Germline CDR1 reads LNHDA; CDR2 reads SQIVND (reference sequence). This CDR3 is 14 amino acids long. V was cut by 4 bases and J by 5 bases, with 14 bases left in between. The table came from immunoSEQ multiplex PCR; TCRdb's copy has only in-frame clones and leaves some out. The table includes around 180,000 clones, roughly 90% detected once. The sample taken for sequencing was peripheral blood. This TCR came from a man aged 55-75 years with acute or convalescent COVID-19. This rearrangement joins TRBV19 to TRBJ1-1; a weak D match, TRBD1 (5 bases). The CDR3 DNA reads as TGTGCCAGTAGTAAGGTGGGGGGAGGGACTGAAGCTTTCTTT. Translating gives CASSKVGGGTEAFF. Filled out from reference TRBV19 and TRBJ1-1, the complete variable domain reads DGGITQSPKYLFRKEGQNVTLSCEQNLNHDAMYWYRQDPGQGLRLIYYSQIVNDFQKGDIAEGYSVSREKKESFPLTVTSAQKNPTAFYLCASSKVGGGTEAFFGQGTRLTVV.